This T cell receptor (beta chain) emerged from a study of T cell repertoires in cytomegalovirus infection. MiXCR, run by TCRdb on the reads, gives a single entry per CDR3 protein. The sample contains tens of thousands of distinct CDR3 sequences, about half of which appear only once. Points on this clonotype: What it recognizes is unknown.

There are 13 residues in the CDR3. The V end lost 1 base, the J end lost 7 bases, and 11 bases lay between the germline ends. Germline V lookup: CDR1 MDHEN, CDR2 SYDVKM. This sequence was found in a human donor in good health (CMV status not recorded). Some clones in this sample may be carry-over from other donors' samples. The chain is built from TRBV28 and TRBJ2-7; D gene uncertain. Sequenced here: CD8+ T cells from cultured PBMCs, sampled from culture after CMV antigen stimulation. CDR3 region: CASSLFTAQEQYF. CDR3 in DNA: TGTGCCAGCAGTTTATTTACAGCACAAGAGCAGTACTTC.